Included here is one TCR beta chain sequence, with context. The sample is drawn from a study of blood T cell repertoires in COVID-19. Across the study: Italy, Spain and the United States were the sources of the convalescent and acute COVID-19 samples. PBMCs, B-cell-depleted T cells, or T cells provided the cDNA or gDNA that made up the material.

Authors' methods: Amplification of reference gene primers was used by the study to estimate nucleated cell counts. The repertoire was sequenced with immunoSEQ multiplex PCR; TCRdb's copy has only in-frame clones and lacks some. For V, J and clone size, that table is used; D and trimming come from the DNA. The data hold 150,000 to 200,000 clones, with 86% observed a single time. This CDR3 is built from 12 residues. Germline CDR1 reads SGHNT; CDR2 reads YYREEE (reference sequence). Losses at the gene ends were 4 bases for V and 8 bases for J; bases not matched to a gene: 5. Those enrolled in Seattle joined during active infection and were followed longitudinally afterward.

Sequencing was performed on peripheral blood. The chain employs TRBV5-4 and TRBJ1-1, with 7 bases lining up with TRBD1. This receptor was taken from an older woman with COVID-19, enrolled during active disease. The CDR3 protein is CASSPWGQEAFF. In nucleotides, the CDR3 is TGTGCCAGCAGCCCTTGGGGACAGGAAGCTTTCTTT.